The next 9 T cell receptor beta chains were all read from a single sample in a study of CD8 T cells in ankylosing spondylitis. The study's findings and limits: A motif in TCR beta, a set of under 10 highly homologous variants, appeared characteristic of ankylosing spondylitis blood.

Via MiXCR, TCRdb re-called the 5' RACE reads, giving one row per CDR3 protein. The sample holds over 700,000 distinct CDR3 sequences, around 19% seen once. These TCRs are of unknown antigen specificity. The sequenced sample was blood, either unsorted or a sorted T cell fraction (not recorded which). These receptors were obtained from a male donor with ankylosing spondylitis.

The V gene is TRBV20-1, the J gene TRBJ1-1; D is possibly TRBD1 (5 bases). V was shortened by 6 bases and J by 10 bases, with 21 bases between the two germline ends. Germline CDR1 DFQATT, CDR2 SNEGSKA (reference sequence). The CDR3 loop spans 13 amino acids. This CDR3 reads CSASWTHDQGAFF. The DNA of the CDR3 is TGCAGTGCCAGTTGGACACACGATCAAGGAGCTTTCTTT.

To note about this clonotype: This may be a read error: a much more frequent sequence differs by one nucleotide. This chain uses TRBV20-1 with TRBJ2-2; D might be TRBD2 (6 bases). V lost 3 bases and J lost 12, with 17 bases in between. Germline lookup yields CDR1 DFQATT and CDR2 SNEGSKA (reference sequence). The CDR3 covers 13 residues. Written as DNA, the CDR3 is TGCAGTGCTAGTCCCGCGGGGCTGGGGAAGCTGTTTTTT. This translates into CSASPAGLGKLFF.

J is TRBJ2-7 and V is TRBV5-6; the D is unclear. Germline V gives CDR1 SGHDT, CDR2 YYEEEE. The CDR3 is 13 amino acids. Trimming left V 4 bases short and J 4 bases short, with 12 bases between. The CDR3 coding sequence is TGTGCCAGCAGCCCGGTACGGTCTTACGAGCAGTACTTC. Translated: CASSPVRSYEQYF.

This clonotype occurred a few times. The rearrangement uses TRBV15 and TRBJ1-2, with D uncertain. The V gene's germline CDR1 is LNHNV and CDR2 YYDKDF (reference sequence). The CDR3 sequence is 13 residues long. Deletions cut 1 base from V and 3 bases from J, with 6 bases between. CDR3 in DNA: TGTGCCACCAGCAGAGGTGTCGACTATGGCTACACCTTC. Encoded protein: CATSRGVDYGYTF.

Only a few counts were recorded for this clonotype. This chain links TRBV7-2 with TRBJ2-7, with 12 positions matching TRBD2. Germline CDR1 is SGHTA and CDR2 is FQGNSA. Germline trimming cut 5 bases from V and 2 bases from J; bases unmatched to any gene: 4. CDR3 length: 15 amino acids. The DNA for the CDR3 is TGTGCCAGCAGCCTGTCTAGCGGGAGGGCCTACGAGCAGTACTTC. Amino acid sequence: CASSLSSGRAYEQYF.

The chain couples TRBV29-1 to TRBJ2-5; D may be TRBD2 (6 bases). This CDR3 is 12 amino acids long. V shed 4 bases and J shed 5 bases, with 11 bases lying between them. Germline V gene lookup returns CDR1 SQVTM and CDR2 ANQGSEA. CDR3 sequence reads: CSVGMGGETQYF. As DNA, the CDR3 is TGCAGCGTTGGGATGGGGGGTGAGACCCAGTACTTC.

There are many counts of this clonotype. The gene calls are TRBV12-3 or TRBV12-4 and TRBJ2-2, with D tentatively TRBD2 (6 bases). This CDR3 region has 12 residues. V lost 6 bases to trimming and J lost 7 bases, with 9 bases between them. CDR3 residues: CASSGGVGELFF. The CDR3 DNA reads as TGTGCCAGCAGCGGGGGAGTCGGGGAGCTGTTTTTT.

The V call is TRBV5-1, the J call TRBJ2-3, with 10 bases lining up with TRBD1. This CDR3 comprises 17 residues. Germline V lookup: CDR1 SGHRS, CDR2 YFSETQ. The V segment lost 0 bases and the J segment 0 bases; nucleotides outside the gene matches: 4. CDR3 nucleotides: TGCGCCAGCAGCTTGGAGGGACAGGGGCCCAGCACAGATACGCAGTATTTT. This sequence encodes CASSLEGQGPSTDTQYF. The full variable domain, rest sourced from reference TRBV5-1 and TRBJ2-3, is KAGVTQTPRYLIKTRGQQVTLSCSPISGHRSVSWYQQTPGQGLQFLFEYFSETQRNKGNFPGRFSGRQFSNSRSEMNVSTLELGDSALYLCASSLEGQGPSTDTQYFGPGTRLTVL.

There are many counts of this clonotype. This sequence joins TRBV29-1 and TRBJ2-7, with 8 bases identical to TRBD2. The V and J ends lost 6 bases and 6 bases, in that order; junction bases with no gene match: 10. Looked up from germline, CDR1 is SQVTM and CDR2 is ANQGSEA. This CDR3 spans 13 amino acids. CDR3 sequence (DNA): TGCAGCGTCGGGACGGGGACTAGGGGCGAGCAGTACTTC. Its protein product is CSVGTGTRGEQYF.